This T cell receptor beta chain was documented in a study of T cells in Graves' hyperthyroidism and ophthalmopathy. RNA transcripts were the template for amplifying TCR beta CDR3 regions. When the TCR CDR3 underwent first-round RT-PCR, the HTBI primer set was used. TCRdb re-called the multiplex PCR reads through MiXCR, storing one row per CDR3 protein. The data show more than 550,000 distinct CDR3 sequences, roughly 17% seen once. V shed 3 bases, J shed 3 bases, and the junction held 6 bases outside the gene matches. The length of the CDR3 is 15 residues. Germline V CDR1 and CDR2: MDHEN, SYDVKM. In making diagnoses, clinical symptoms, serum thyroxine and TRAb, thyroid ultrasound and orbital computed tomography were all used. This clonotype was observed at least ten times.

This sequence originates from a man between 45 and 60 years old with Graves' hyperthyroidism. J is TRBJ2-5 and V is TRBV28; 8 bases are a match to TRBD1. Sequencing was carried out using blood. CDR3 sequence (DNA): TGTGCCAGCAGTTTTCCCCCGACAGGGGAAGAGACCCAGTACTTC. Translated: CASSFPPTGEETQYF.